The 19 T cell receptor beta chains below all came from one sample that was sequenced in a study of blood T cell repertoires in COVID-19. Clones were sequenced by immunoSEQ multiplex PCR, and TCRdb holds only the in-frame ones, with some missing. Found here are about 200,000 clones, more than 65% of them singletons; the top ten hold roughly 7%. The sequencing input was PBMCs or T cells enriched from blood (not recorded which). All receptors derive from a man between 40 and 49 years old who had recovered from COVID-19.

The chain recombines TRBV4-2 with TRBJ2-3; 11 positions match TRBD2. Germline V CDR1 and CDR2: LGHNA, YNFKEQ. The CDR3 is made up of 19 amino acids. Trimming cost V 2 bases and J 3 bases; bases outside gene matches: 13. The DNA for the CDR3 is TGTGCCAGCAGCCAAACTAGCGGGGGTTCCATTTGGGAGACAGATACGCAGTATTTT. Its translation: CASSQTSGGSIWETDTQYF.

Notes on this clone: The sample has other DNA sequences that encode this CDR3 too. This rearrangement joins TRBV4-1 to TRBJ1-2; 7 bases match TRBD1. The CDR3 is made up of 13 amino acids. Germline CDR1 MGHRA, CDR2 YSYEKL. The junction had 4 bases not matched to a gene; V was cut back by 1 base and J by 8 bases. The CDR3 sequence is CASSQGQGEGYTF. CDR3 in DNA: TGCGCCAGCAGCCAAGGACAGGGAGAAGGCTACACCTTC.

The chain recombines TRBV6-5 with TRBJ2-5; possibly TRBD2 for D (6 bases). Germline V lookup: CDR1 MNHEY, CDR2 SVGAGI. V was trimmed by 6 bases and J by 1 base, leaving 12 bases between them. This CDR3 is built from 14 residues. The CDR3 region has the DNA TGTGCCAGCAGCAGTCTAGCGATCCAAGAGACCCAGTACTTC. Translating gives CASSSLAIQETQYF.

Only one count was recorded for this clone. CDR3 coding DNA: TGTGCCAGCAGCTTGTTGCAGGGGGGTAATGGCTACACCTTC. Its translation: CASSLLQGGNGYTF. The chain links TRBV5-6 to TRBJ1-2, with TRBD1 matching over 7 bases. The CDR3 sequence is 14 residues long. Germline trimming cut 1 base from V and 6 bases from J; bases unmatched to any gene: 6. Germline CDR1 is SGHDT and CDR2 is YYEEEE.

The chain combines TRBV3-1 (or the pseudogene TRBV3-2) with TRBJ2-5; 11 nucleotides agree with TRBD2. This CDR3 has 16 amino acids. J lost 1 base, V lost 5 bases, and 6 bases had no gene match. Germline CDR1 and CDR2: LGHDT and YNNKEL (reference sequence). CDR3 nucleotide sequence: TGTGCCAGCAGCTCCACTAGCGGGGGTTCCCAAGAGACCCAGTACTTC. It specifies CASSSTSGGSQETQYF.

V usage is TRBV4-1 and J usage is TRBJ1-4, with D tentatively TRBD1 (6 bases). The CDR3 loop spans 16 amino acids. In germline, CDR1 is MGHRA, CDR2 YSYEKL. Trimming stripped 1 base from V and 8 bases from J, with 17 bases between. CDR3 sequence: CASSQGYGTQGEKLFF. The DNA for the CDR3 is TGCGCCAGCAGCCAAGGTTACGGGACACAGGGAGAAAAACTGTTTTTT.

V gene TRBV7-6 combines with J gene TRBJ2-2; TRBD1 agrees at 9 bases. CDR1 is SGHVS and CDR2 is FNYEAQ in the germline V gene. This CDR3 region has 17 residues. With 5 bases clipped from V and 5 bases from J, the junction kept 12 bases outside the gene matches. CDR3 protein: CASSTGSGTGRTGELFF. CDR3 sequence (DNA): TGTGCCAGCAGCACAGGGTCCGGGACAGGGAGAACCGGGGAGCTGTTTTTT.

The table lists this clone with a count of one. The genes are TRBV13 and TRBJ2-1; D might be TRBD2 (5 bases). V lost 0 bases, J lost 3 bases, and 9 bases lay in between. The CDR3 is 15 residues long. Germline assignment: CDR1 PRHDT and CDR2 FYEKMQ (reference sequence). CDR3 DNA: TGTGCCAGCAGCTTAGGAGCGGACTTCTACAATGAGCAGTTCTTC. Protein: CASSLGADFYNEQFF. Together with reference TRBV13 and TRBJ2-1, the CDR3 gives the full variable domain: AAGVIQSPRHLIKEKRETATLKCYPIPRHDTVYWYQQGPGQDPQFLISFYEKMQSDKGSIPDRFSAQQFSDYHSELNMSSLELGDSALYFCASSLGADFYNEQFFGPGTRLTVL.

The chain has TRBV19 and TRBJ1-5; D gene unclear. The CDR3 covers 16 residues. V was pared by 0 bases and J by 2 bases, with 11 bases between. CDR1 is LNHDA, CDR2 SQIVND, per germline (reference sequence). The CDR3 loop reads CASSIDRVVRNQPQHF. The CDR3 nucleotides are TGTGCCAGTAGTATAGACCGGGTGGTTCGCAATCAGCCCCAGCATTTT. The full variable domain, rest sourced from reference TRBV19 and TRBJ1-5, is DGGITQSPKYLFRKEGQNVTLSCEQNLNHDAMYWYRQDPGQGLRLIYYSQIVNDFQKGDIAEGYSVSREKKESFPLTVTSAQKNPTAFYLCASSIDRVVRNQPQHFGDGTRLSIL.

The chain combines TRBV4-2 with TRBJ2-3; 8 bases are a match to TRBD1. CDR3 size: 16 residues. V lost 1 base to trimming and J lost 6 bases; unmatched junction nucleotides: 9. Germline CDR1 is LGHNA and CDR2 is YNFKEQ. This CDR3 is CASSQADRGGEDTQYF. The CDR3 bases are TGTGCCAGCAGCCAAGCAGACAGGGGAGGAGAGGATACGCAGTATTTT.

This rearrangement joins TRBV6-5 to TRBJ2-3, with 8 bases matching TRBD2. V shed 8 bases, J shed 4 bases, and the junction held 5 bases outside the gene matches. Germline-derived CDR1 and CDR2 are MNHEY and SVGAGI. This CDR3 region has 13 residues. This CDR3 reads CASVKAGADTQYF. The CDR3 region has the DNA TGTGCCAGCGTCAAAGCGGGGGCAGATACGCAGTATTTT.

The chain carries TRBV5-1 and TRBJ2-3; 8 nucleotides line up with TRBD1. This CDR3 contains 16 residues. Losses at the gene ends were 4 bases for V and 2 bases for J; bases not matched to a gene: 9. The germline CDR1 and CDR2 sequences are SGHRS and YFSETQ. The CDR3 loop reads CASSTGGTGVTDTQYF. CDR3 sequence (DNA): TGCGCCAGCAGCACCGGCGGGACAGGCGTCACAGATACGCAGTATTTT.

The rearrangement uses TRBV9 and TRBJ2-5, with no clear D. The germline V gene has CDR1 SGDLS and CDR2 YYNGEE. V lost 4 bases and J lost 0, with 10 bases in between. The CDR3 consists of 14 residues. The CDR3 DNA sequence: TGTGCCAGCAGCCCCACTGTGTACCAAGAGACCCAGTACTTC. Translating gives CASSPTVYQETQYF. The entire variable domain, with the rest obtained from reference TRBV9 and TRBJ2-5, is as follows: DSGVTQTPKHLITATGQRVTLRCSPRSGDLSVYWYQQSLDQGLQFLIQYYNGEERAKGNILERFSAQQFPDLHSELNLSSLELGDSALYFCASSPTVYQETQYFGPGTRLLVL.

The chain combines TRBV6-5 with TRBJ1-1, with a tentative D call TRBD1 (5 bases). Between the trimmed V and J ends, which lost 5 bases and 5 bases, there was a span of 18 bases. Germline loops: CDR1 MNHEY, CDR2 SVGAGI. This CDR3 is built from 15 residues. The CDR3 bases are TGTGCCAGCAGTACGAGCCCAGGGTTGGAAACTGAAGCTTTCTTT. It yields the protein CASSTSPGLETEAFF.

This clone was recorded only once. The chain links TRBV19 to TRBJ2-3; 11 nucleotides align to TRBD1. Germline V gives CDR1 LNHDA, CDR2 SQIVND (reference sequence). There are 16 residues in the CDR3. J was trimmed by 1 base and V by 1 base; bases with no gene match: 1. The CDR3 bases are TGTGCCAGTAGTATAGGGACAGGGGGCGGCACAGATACGCAGTATTTT. The encoded protein is CASSIGTGGGTDTQYF.

The chain joins TRBV4-1 to TRBJ1-2; TRBD1 matches 9 bases. Germline CDR1 MGHRA, CDR2 YSYEKL. The CDR3 loop spans 15 amino acids. The V segment lost 0 bases and the J segment 4 bases; nucleotides outside the gene matches: 3. CDR3 sequence: CASSQDGTGIYGYTF. Written as DNA, the CDR3 is TGCGCCAGCAGCCAAGATGGGACAGGGATCTATGGCTACACCTTC.

A word on this clone: A much larger clone lies one base from this, so it may be a read error. The chain joins TRBV4-1 to TRBJ1-5; 10 bases line up with TRBD1. CDR3 length: 14 amino acids. Germline CDR1 reads MGHRA; CDR2 reads YSYEKL. The ends lost 5 bases at V and 3 bases at J; junction bases unmatched: 1. The chain's CDR3 is CASSGTGDNQPQHF. In DNA, the CDR3 is TGCGCCAGCAGCGGGACAGGGGACAATCAGCCCCAGCATTTT.

This clone is a singleton in its sample. CDR3 sequence (DNA): TGTGCCAGCTCACGCCCAGGTCCATATAATTCACCCCTCCACTTT. It specifies CASSRPGPYNSPLHF. The chain is built from TRBV18 and TRBJ1-6, with D unclear. Looked up from germline, CDR1 is KGHSH and CDR2 is LQKENI. The CDR3 covers 15 residues. V was clipped by 4 bases and J by 4 bases, with 11 bases between them.

The chain combines TRBV7-2 with TRBJ1-1; 7 bases map to TRBD1. Germline assignment: CDR1 SGHTA and CDR2 FQGNSA. This CDR3 comprises 14 residues. V dropped 5 bases and J dropped 4; count of bases not matched to a gene: 7. The CDR3 here is CASSPQYRGTEAFF. The CDR3 nucleotides read TGTGCCAGCAGCCCGCAATACAGGGGCACTGAAGCTTTCTTT.